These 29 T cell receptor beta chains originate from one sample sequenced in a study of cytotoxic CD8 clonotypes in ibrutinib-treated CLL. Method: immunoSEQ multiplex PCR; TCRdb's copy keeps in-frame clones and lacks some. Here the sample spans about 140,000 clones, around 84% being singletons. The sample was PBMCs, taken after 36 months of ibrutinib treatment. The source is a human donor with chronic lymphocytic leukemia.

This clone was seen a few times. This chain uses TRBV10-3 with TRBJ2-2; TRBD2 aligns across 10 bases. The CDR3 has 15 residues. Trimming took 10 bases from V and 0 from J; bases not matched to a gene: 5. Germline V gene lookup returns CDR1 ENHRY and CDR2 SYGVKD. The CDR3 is CATRTSGPNTGELFF. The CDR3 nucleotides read TGTGCCACCCGGACTAGCGGACCGAACACCGGGGAGCTGTTTTTT.

DNA for the CDR3: TGCGCCAGCAGCTTGGGGACTCCGGACACCTACAATCAGCCCCAGCATTTT. This gives the protein CASSLGTPDTYNQPQHF. The chain links TRBV5-1 to TRBJ1-5, with D possibly matching TRBD1 (5 bases). The CDR3 is 17 residues long. V lost 0 bases, J lost 3 bases, and 16 bases lay in between. The germline CDR1 and CDR2 sequences are SGHRS and YFSETQ.

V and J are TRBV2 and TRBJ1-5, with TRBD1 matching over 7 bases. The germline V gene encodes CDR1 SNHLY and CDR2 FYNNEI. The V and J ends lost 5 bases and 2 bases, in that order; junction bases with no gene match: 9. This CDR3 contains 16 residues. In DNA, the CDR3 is TGTGCCAGCAGTCCAATTACAGGGGAACGCAATCAGCCCCAGCATTTT. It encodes CASSPITGERNQPQHF.

The CDR3 spells CASTSWTRDSIFNEQFF. As DNA, the CDR3 is TGTGCCAGCACCTCCTGGACCCGGGACAGTATCTTCAATGAGCAGTTCTTC. The genes are TRBV11-3 and TRBJ2-1; 7 bases map to TRBD1. The CDR3 sequence is 17 residues long. After removal of 7 bases from V and 6 bases from J, the junction contained 18 bases not matched to a gene. The germline V gene encodes CDR1 SGHNT and CDR2 YENEEA.

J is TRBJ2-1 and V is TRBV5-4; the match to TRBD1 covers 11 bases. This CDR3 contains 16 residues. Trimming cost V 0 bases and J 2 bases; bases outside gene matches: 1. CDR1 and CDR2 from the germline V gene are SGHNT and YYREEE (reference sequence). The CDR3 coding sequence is TGTGCCAGCAGCTTGGCGGGACAGGGGGCCTACAATGAGCAGTTCTTC. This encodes CASSLAGQGAYNEQFF.

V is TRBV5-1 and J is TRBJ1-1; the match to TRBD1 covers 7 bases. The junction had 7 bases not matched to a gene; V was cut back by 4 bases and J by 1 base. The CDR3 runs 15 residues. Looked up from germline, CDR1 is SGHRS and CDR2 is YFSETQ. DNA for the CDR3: TGCGCCAGCAGCCCCCACAGGGGACGGAACACTGAAGCTTTCTTT. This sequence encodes CASSPHRGRNTEAFF.

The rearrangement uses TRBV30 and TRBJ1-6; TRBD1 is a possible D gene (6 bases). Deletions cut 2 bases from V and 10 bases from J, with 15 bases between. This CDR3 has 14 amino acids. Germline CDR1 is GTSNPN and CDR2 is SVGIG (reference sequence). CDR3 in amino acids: CAWSTGQSSSPLHF. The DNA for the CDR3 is TGTGCCTGGAGTACAGGACAGAGTTCATCACCCCTCCACTTT.

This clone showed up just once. The CDR3: CASSRGTGGFGEAFF. The DNA of the CDR3 is TGTGCCAGCAGCCGCGGGACAGGGGGCTTTGGTGAAGCTTTCTTT. This sequence joins TRBV7-9 and TRBJ1-1, with TRBD1 matching over 12 bases. This CDR3 has 15 amino acids. V trimming: 5 bases; J trimming: 7 bases; junction bases outside the gene matches: 8. CDR1 and CDR2 from the germline V gene are SEHNR and FQNEAQ (reference sequence).

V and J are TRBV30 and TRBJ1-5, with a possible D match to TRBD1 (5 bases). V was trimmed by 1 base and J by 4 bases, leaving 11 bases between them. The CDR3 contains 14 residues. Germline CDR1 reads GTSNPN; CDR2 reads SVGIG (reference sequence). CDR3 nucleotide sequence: TGTGCCTGGAGTGGGACATCAGGAAATCAGCCCCAGCATTTT. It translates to CAWSGTSGNQPQHF.

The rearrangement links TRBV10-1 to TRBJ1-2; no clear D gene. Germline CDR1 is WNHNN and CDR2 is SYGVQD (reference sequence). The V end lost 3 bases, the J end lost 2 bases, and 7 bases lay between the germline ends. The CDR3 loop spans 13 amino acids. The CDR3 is CASSDGQNYGYTF. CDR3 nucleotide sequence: TGCGCCAGCAGTGATGGGCAGAACTATGGCTACACCTTC.

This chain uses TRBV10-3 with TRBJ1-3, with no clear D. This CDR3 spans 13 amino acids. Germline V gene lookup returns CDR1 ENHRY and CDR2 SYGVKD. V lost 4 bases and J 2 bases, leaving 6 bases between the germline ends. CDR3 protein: CAISVPAGNTIYF. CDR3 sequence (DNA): TGTGCCATCAGTGTTCCTGCTGGAAACACCATATATTTT.

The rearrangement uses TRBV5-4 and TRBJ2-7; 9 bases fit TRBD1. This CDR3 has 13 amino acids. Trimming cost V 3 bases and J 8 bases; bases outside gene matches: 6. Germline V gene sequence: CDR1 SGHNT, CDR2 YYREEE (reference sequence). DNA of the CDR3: TGTGCCAGCAGCTCGGGACAGGGAATAAAGCAGTACTTC. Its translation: CASSSGQGIKQYF.

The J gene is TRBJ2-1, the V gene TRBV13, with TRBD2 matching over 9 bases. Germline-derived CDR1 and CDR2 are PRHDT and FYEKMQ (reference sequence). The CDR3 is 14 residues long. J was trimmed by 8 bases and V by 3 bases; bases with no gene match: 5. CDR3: CASSLREGPHEQFF. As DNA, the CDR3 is TGTGCCAGCAGCTTGCGGGAGGGCCCTCATGAGCAGTTCTTC.

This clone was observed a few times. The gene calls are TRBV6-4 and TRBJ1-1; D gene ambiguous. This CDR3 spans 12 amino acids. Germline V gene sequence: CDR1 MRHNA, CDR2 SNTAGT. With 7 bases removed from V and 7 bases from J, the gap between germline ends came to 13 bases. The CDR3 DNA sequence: TGTGCCAGCAAAGGTCCCTACAGTGAAGCTTTCTTT. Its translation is CASKGPYSEAFF.

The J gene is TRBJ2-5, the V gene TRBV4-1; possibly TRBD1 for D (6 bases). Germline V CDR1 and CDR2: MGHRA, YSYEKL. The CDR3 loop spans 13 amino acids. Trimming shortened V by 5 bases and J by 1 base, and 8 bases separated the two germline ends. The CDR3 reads CASSGTRQETQYF. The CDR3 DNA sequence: TGCGCCAGCAGCGGGACACGCCAAGAGACCCAGTACTTC.

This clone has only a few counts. This chain's CDR3 is CASSIRRVYEQYF. CDR3 coding DNA: TGTGCCAGTAGTATCCGTCGGGTCTACGAGCAGTACTTC. The V gene is TRBV19, the J gene TRBJ2-7, with D unclear. Per germline, CDR1 LNHDA and CDR2 SQIVND (reference sequence). This CDR3 is 13 amino acids long. The germline V and J ends were trimmed by 3 bases and 3 bases, with 9 bases remaining between them.

CDR3 amino acids: CASSHGGRGTTDTQYF. CDR3 nucleotide sequence: TGCGCCAGCAGCCACGGAGGGCGGGGAACCACAGATACGCAGTATTTT. The J gene is TRBJ2-3, the V gene TRBV5-1, with D possibly TRBD2 on 6 matching bases. V lost 4 bases to trimming and J lost 2 bases, with 17 bases between them. CDR1 SGHRS and CDR2 YFSETQ come from the germline V gene. CDR3 length equals 16 residues.

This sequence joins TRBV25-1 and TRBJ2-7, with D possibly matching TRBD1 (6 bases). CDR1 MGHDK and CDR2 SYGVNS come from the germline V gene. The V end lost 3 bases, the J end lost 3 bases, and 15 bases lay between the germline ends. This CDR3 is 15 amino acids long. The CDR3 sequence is CASSEGIGTSYEQYF. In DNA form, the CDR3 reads TGTGCCAGCAGTGAGGGGATCGGGACAAGCTACGAGCAGTACTTC.

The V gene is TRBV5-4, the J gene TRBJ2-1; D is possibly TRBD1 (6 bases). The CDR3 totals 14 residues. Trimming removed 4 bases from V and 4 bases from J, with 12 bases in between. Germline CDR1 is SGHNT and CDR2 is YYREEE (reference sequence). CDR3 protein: CASSDGTNYNEQFF. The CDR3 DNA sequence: TGTGCCAGCAGCGACGGGACAAATTACAATGAGCAGTTCTTC.

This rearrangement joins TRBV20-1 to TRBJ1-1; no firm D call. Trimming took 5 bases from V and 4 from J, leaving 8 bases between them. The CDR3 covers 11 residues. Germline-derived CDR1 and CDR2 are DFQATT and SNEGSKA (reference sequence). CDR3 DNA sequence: TGCAGTGCTCCTCAATCCACTGAAGCTTTCTTT. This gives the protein CSAPQSTEAFF.

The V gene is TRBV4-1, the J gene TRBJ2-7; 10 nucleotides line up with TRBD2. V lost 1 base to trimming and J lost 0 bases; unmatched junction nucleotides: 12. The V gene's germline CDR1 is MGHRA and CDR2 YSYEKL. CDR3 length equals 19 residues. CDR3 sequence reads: CASSQASLRGLATSYEQYF. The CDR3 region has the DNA TGCGCCAGCAGCCAAGCGAGTTTGAGGGGACTAGCGACCTCCTACGAGCAGTACTTC.

As DNA, the CDR3 is TGTGCCAGCAGTCCGATACGGGGGGTGGCCAAGGTGGGCAATCAGCCCCAGCATTTT. This sequence encodes CASSPIRGVAKVGNQPQHF. The chain couples TRBV27 to TRBJ1-5, with D possibly TRBD1 on 5 matching bases. The germline V and J ends were trimmed by 5 bases and 2 bases, with 25 bases remaining between them. The CDR3 totals 19 residues. Germline assignment: CDR1 MNHEY and CDR2 SMNVEV (reference sequence).

The CDR3 DNA sequence: TGTGCCAGCAGCTTAGCGCGGGGGGCCTACGAGCAGTACTTC. It is translated as CASSLARGAYEQYF. The gene calls are TRBV7-6 and TRBJ2-7, with 8 bases fitting TRBD2. The CDR3 extends over 14 amino acids. Losses at the gene ends were 0 bases for V and 2 bases for J; bases not matched to a gene: 0. The germline V gene has CDR1 SGHVS and CDR2 FNYEAQ.

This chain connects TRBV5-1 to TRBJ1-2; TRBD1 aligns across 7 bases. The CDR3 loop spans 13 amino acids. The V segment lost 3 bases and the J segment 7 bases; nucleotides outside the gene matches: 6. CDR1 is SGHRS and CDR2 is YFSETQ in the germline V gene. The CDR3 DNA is TGCGCCAGCAGCTCAGACAGGGTTGGTGGCTACACCTTC. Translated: CASSSDRVGGYTF.

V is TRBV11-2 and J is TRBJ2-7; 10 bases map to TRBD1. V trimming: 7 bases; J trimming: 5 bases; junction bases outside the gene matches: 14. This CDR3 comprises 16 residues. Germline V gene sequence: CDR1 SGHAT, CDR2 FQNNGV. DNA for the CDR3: TGTGCCAGCAATCTCTTTGGCGCCGGGACAGGGGACGAGCAGTACTTC. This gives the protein CASNLFGAGTGDEQYF. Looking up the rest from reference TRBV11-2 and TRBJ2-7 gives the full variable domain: EAGVAQSPRYKIIEKRQSVAFWCNPISGHATLYWYQQILGQGPKLLIQFQNNGVVDDSQLPKDRFSAERLKGVDSTLKIQPAKLEDSAVYLCASNLFGAGTGDEQYFGPGTRLTVT.

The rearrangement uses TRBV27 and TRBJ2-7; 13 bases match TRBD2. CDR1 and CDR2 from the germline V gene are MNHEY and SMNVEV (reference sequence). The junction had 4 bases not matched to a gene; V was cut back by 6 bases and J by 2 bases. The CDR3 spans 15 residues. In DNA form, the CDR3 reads TGTGCCAGCAGCGTAGGGACTAGCGGGACCTACGAGCAGTACTTC. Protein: CASSVGTSGTYEQYF.

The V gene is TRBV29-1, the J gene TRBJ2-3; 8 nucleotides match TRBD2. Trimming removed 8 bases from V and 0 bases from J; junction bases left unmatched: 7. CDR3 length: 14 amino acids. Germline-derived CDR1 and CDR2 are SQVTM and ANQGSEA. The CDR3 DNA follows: TGCAGCACCAATAGCGGGATTAGCACAGATACGCAGTATTTT. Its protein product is CSTNSGISTDTQYF.

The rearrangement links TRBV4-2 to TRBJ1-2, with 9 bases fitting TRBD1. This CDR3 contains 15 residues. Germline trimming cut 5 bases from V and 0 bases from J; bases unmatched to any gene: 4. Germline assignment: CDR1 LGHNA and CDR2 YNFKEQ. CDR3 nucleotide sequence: TGTGCCAGCAGCAGGGGACAGGGAACTAACTATGGCTACACCTTC. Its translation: CASSRGQGTNYGYTF.

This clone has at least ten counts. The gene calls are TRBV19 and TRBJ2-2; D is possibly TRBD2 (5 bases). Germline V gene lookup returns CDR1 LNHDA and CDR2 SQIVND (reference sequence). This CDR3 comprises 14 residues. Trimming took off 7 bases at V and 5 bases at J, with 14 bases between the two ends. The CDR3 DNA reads TGTGCCAGTACTTTGGGAGTGGGGACCGGGGAGCTGTTTTTT. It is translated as CASTLGVGTGELFF.